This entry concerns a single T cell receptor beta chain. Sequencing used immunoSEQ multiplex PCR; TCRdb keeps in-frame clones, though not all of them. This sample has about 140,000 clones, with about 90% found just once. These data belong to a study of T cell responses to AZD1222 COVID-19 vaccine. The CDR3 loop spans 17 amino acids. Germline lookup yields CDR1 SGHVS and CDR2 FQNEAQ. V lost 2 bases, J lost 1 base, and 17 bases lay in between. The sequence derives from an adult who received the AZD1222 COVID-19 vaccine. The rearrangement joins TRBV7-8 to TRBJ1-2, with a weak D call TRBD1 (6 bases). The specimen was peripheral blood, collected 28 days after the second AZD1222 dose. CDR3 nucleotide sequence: TGTGCCAGCAGCTTAAGAAAGGGCAGGGGAGGTAACTATGGCTACACCTTC. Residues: CASSLRKGRGGNYGYTF.